This TCR beta chain derives from a study of metastatic and nonmetastatic thyroid tumors. Study details: Malignant and benign thyroid patients had repertoires compared in peripheral blood and tumor or nodule tissue.

Per germline, CDR1 DFQATT and CDR2 SNEGSKA (reference sequence). V was clipped by 6 bases and J by 5 bases; unmatched bases: 6. The CDR3 length is 12 residues. Study-wide results and caveats: Within blood and tumor, benign nodules reportedly had significantly lower TCR beta diversity than malignant thyroid tumors did.

All patients were treatment-naive before thyroid surgery. To note about this clone: Its antigen is as yet unknown.

How the authors handled the data: CDR3 was compared across clinicopathological groups, and the resulting differences were used to build a distant-metastasis classifier for papillary thyroid cancer. MiXCR re-clonotyped the PCR reads for TCRdb. The V and J calls and clone size are TCRdb's, not the authors'. The sample has 31,000 or so clones; about 17% are singletons. V gene TRBV20-1 combines with J gene TRBJ2-7; 8 nucleotides match TRBD2. The sequenced sample consisted of blood. The receptor's source is a female donor with papillary thyroid cancer or a benign thyroid nodule (not recorded which). Some clones in this sample may be carry-over from other donors' samples. This CDR3 reads CSAPGRANEQYF. CDR3 nucleotide sequence: TGCAGTGCCCCCGGGAGGGCCAACGAGCAGTACTTC.